This record looks at one TCR beta chain sequence and its context. This record belongs to a study of OX40 agonist ivuxolimab in advanced cancers. The table came from immunoSEQ multiplex PCR; TCRdb's copy has only in-frame clones and leaves some out. The sample has about 43,000 clones, 80% seen once; the top ten hold 3.5% to 5%. Material: CD4+ or CD8+ T cells sorted from blood, obtained in a trial of the OX40 agonist ivuxolimab. This receptor was obtained from an adult with an advanced solid tumor such as melanoma, head and neck, liver or kidney cancer.

The CDR3 sequence is CASGTSGGDTDTQYF. The DNA for the CDR3 is TGTGCCAGTGGTACTAGCGGGGGGGACACAGATACGCAGTATTTT. V and J are TRBV19 and TRBJ2-3; 13 bases map to TRBD2. Germline CDR1 and CDR2: LNHDA and SQIVND (reference sequence). V trimming: 8 bases; J trimming: 2 bases; junction bases outside the gene matches: 4. The CDR3 is made up of 15 amino acids.